Given below is one TCR beta chain in context. Its antigen is unknown. Germline V gene lookup returns CDR1 DFQATT and CDR2 SNEGSKA (reference sequence). The CDR3 extends over 12 amino acids. These data are taken from a study of blood T cells in healthy people across ages. Study outcomes and limitations: Long-lived and aged donors differed, with more naive CD4+ cells and higher diversity in the long-lived. With age, beta diversity per million T cells declined roughly linearly, significantly by roughly 40.

Using a J-beta primer mix together with a sample-barcoded 5' primer, a second PCR was run for about 6 to 12 cycles. A template-switch adaptor that had 12 random nucleotides put a tag on each cDNA molecule. TCRdb redid the calling of the 5' RACE reads with MiXCR, one entry per CDR3 protein. The table records around 690,000 distinct CDR3 sequences, roughly 50% of them present only once. The TCR sequence derives from a man aged 55 to 70 in good health. The sample taken for sequencing was blood. The genes are TRBV20-1 and TRBJ2-4; 8 bases match TRBD1. The J call may be in error: the DNA end matches TRBJ2-7 better. CDR3 loop: CSASGQAAEQYF. CDR3 sequence (DNA): TGCAGTGCCTCGGGACAGGCCGCCGAGCAGTACTTC.